Listed here is a single T cell receptor beta chain. Its antigen is not yet known. No clone much larger than this one lies a single base away; base qualities are absent. Whole blood was collected in K2EDTA tubes by collaborating institutions according to the institutions' own protocols. For TCRbeta analysis, collaborators shipped samples in one of three forms: frozen whole blood, isolated PBMCs, or DNA extracted from either of those sample types. The data are from a study of blood T cell repertoires in COVID-19 (dated by TCRdb to 2018 to 2021). Describing the broader study: Samples covering the acute and convalescent phases of COVID-19 were provided by collaborators in the United States, Italy and Spain. The samples were drawn from two sources: the first 160 participants of the ongoing ImmuneRACE study, and 1,000 to 1,500 subjects contributed by 6 global collaborators. HLA class I and class II types, where available, came from metadata supplied by the sample provider rather than from assay-based typing. The material from the prospective study consisted of cDNA or gDNA derived from T cells, B-cell-depleted T cells, or PBMCs. The repertoires were released in a freely available public database meant as a resource for research on the immune response to SARS-CoV-2. Nearly every sample came with metadata listing a de-identified subject ID, COVID-19 status, age in years and sex. Deeply sampled blood TCRbeta repertoires from subjects exposed to, actively infected with, or recovered from COVID-19 were included in the dataset. What the research found in general, with its limitations: The quantity of clinical and demographic metadata differed by source and by participant and was supplied without curation.

CDR1 MNHEY and CDR2 SMNVEV were looked up in the germline V gene (reference sequence). The CDR3 covers 13 residues, taking in both the cysteine and the phenylalanine. The entry retains the CDR3 DNA only, 39 bases that are in frame from base 1. The V end loses 4 bases and the J end loses 9 bases, and a stretch of 15 bases separates them. The immunoSEQ Assay, a bias-controlled multiplex PCR, was used to amplify TCRbeta CDR3 regions from genomic DNA. On the study's bioinformatics: Nucleated cell counts per sample were estimated from amplification of reference gene primers within the assay. To quantify the absolute abundance of each unique TCRbeta CDR3 rearrangement, sequence reads were collapsed and filtered. For each sample, productive Simpson clonality was calculated as the square root of Simpson's diversity index across productive rearrangements. The source is immuneACCESS, and TCRdb retained only in-frame sequences with V and J called. Part of the clones is not carried over; for the studies checked, unresolved V genes explain less than half of this, and the remainder is unexplained. Clonal size and the V and J genes are those of that table, whereas D and trimming came from the DNA. The sample table holds some 55,000 clones, of which approximately 90% were seen once. The top ten constitute approximately 8% of the sample.

The chain was built from TRBV27 and TRBJ1-2, with a tentative D gene TRBD1 over 5 matching bases. Material: peripheral blood. This receptor was taken from a woman between 40 and 50 years old with active COVID-19. The DNA sequence follows: TGTGCCAGCAGTTGGGCAAGGGGTGAGCGCTACACCTTC. Its protein is CASSWARGERYTF.